The 26 T cell receptor beta chains below come from one sample, sequenced in a study of blood T cells in healthy people across ages. For the second PCR, which ran for about 6 to 11 cycles, a sample-barcoded 5' primer and a J-beta primer mix were used. TCRdb itself ran the 5' RACE reads through MiXCR, one entry per CDR3 protein. The sample yields almost 800,000 distinct CDR3 sequences, more than 45% seen once. Sequencing was performed on blood. Receptors originate from a man in his thirties or forties in good health.

The chain carries TRBV2 and TRBJ2-5; D is uncertain. The ends were cut back, 7 bases at V and 2 bases at J, with 8 bases in the middle. The CDR3 sequence is 12 residues long. Germline CDR1 reads SNHLY; CDR2 reads FYNNEI. The DNA for the CDR3 is TGTGCCAGCAACGGCTTTCAAGAGACCCAGTACTTC. Its protein product is CASNGFQETQYF.

V gene TRBV3-1 combines with J gene TRBJ1-2, with unresolved D. Germline CDR1 is LGHDT and CDR2 is YNNKEL (reference sequence). V was cut by 5 bases and J by 9 bases, with 10 bases left in between. This CDR3 spans 11 amino acids. CDR3 bases: TGTGCCAGCAGCTGGGCCGATAGCTACACCTTC. Protein: CASSWADSYTF.

This chain joins TRBV21-1 and TRBJ2-1; the table's D call of TRBD2 was not tested on the DNA. TRBV21-1 counts as a pseudogene. The CDR3 spans 11 residues. The CDR3 spells CASSLRASQFF. The CDR3 DNA reads TGTGCCAGCAGCCTACGGGCCTCGCAGTTCTTC.

This clonotype was recorded once. CDR3 sequence: CASSSDPQPYNEQFF. DNA of the CDR3: TGTGCCAGCAGCTCCGACCCGCAACCCTACAATGAGCAGTTCTTC. This chain links TRBV11-3 with TRBJ2-1, with D uncertain. CDR1 is SGHNT and CDR2 is YENEEA in the germline V gene. Trimming left V 4 bases short and J 2 bases short, with 12 bases between. The CDR3 runs to 15 residues.

Written as DNA, the CDR3 is TGTGCCAGCAGCTTAGGCGGGTTCCGGGCCAACGTCCTGACTTTC. Its protein product is CASSLGGFRANVLTF. The rearrangement joins TRBV11-2 to TRBJ2-6; TRBD2 is a possible D gene (5 bases). Germline V CDR1 and CDR2: SGHAT, FQNNGV. The length of the CDR3 is 15 residues. Trimming shortened V by 1 base and J by 5 bases, and 9 bases separated the two germline ends.

This clonotype was counted between two and nine times. V is TRBV10-3 and J is TRBJ2-7; D remains unclear. V was pared by 10 bases and J by 2 bases, with 18 bases between. The CDR3 has 14 residues. CDR1 is ENHRY, CDR2 SYGVKD, per germline. CDR3 sequence: CATKKRAETYEQYF. CDR3 DNA: TGTGCCACCAAAAAAAGGGCGGAGACCTACGAGCAGTACTTC.

This chain uses TRBV6-5 with TRBJ2-4; D ambiguous. Matching the DNA end better, TRBJ2-5 makes the J call doubtful. The CDR3 sequence is 12 residues long. Germline loops: CDR1 MNHEY, CDR2 SVGAGI. The CDR3 nucleotides are TGTGCCAGCAGATCTCCCAGAGGGACCCAGTACTTC. Translation: CASRSPRGTQYF.

The chain employs TRBV9 and TRBJ1-2; D unresolved. This CDR3 region has 13 residues. CDR1 and CDR2 (germline): SGDLS, YYNGEE. V shed 4 bases and J shed 12 bases, with 19 bases lying between them. The CDR3 sequence is CASSPTGFYGHTF. The CDR3, as DNA: TGTGCCAGCAGCCCCACCGGGTTTTACGGCCACACCTTC.

The genes are TRBV6-2 or TRBV6-3 and TRBJ2-7; no clear D gene. CDR3 size: 13 residues. With 7 bases removed from V and 0 bases from J, the gap between germline ends came to 10 bases. Germline CDR1 is MNHEY and CDR2 is SVGEGT. The CDR3 DNA reads TGTGCCAGCACTGAGCCGAGCTCCTACGAGCAGTACTTC. The encoded protein is CASTEPSSYEQYF.

The chain couples TRBV3-1 to TRBJ2-5; 8 bases map to TRBD1. TRBJ2-7 explains the end of the DNA better; the J call may be wrong. CDR1 and CDR2 from the germline V gene are LGHDT and YNNKEL (reference sequence). The CDR3 has 14 residues. The CDR3 region is CASSRQGINHEQYF. CDR3 nucleotide sequence: TGTGCCAGCAGCCGACAGGGGATAAACCACGAGCAGTACTTC.

This rearrangement joins TRBV20-1 to TRBJ1-5; 8 bases are shared with TRBD1. Germline assignment: CDR1 DFQATT and CDR2 SNEGSKA (reference sequence). V shed 2 bases and J 4 bases; nucleotides not matched to a gene: 4. The CDR3 has 14 amino acids. The CDR3 nucleotides read TGCAGTGCTAGACGGTGGACAGGGAATCAGCCCCAGCATTTT. This gives the protein CSARRWTGNQPQHF.

This clonotype was counted a few times. A read error may explain this, as a much larger clone is one base away. The chain employs TRBV3-1 and TRBJ2-7; weak D call: TRBD2 (6 bases). CDR1 and CDR2 from the germline V gene are LGHDT and YNNKEL (reference sequence). This CDR3 is 15 amino acids long. Trimming removed 1 base at V and 3 bases at J, with 13 bases between. The CDR3 spells CASSQGGGGVYEQYF. The CDR3 nucleotides read TGTGCCAGCAGCCAAGGAGGAGGAGGGGTCTACGAGCAGTACTTC.

The CDR3 is CAIGVGASGANVLTF. DNA of the CDR3: TGTGCCATCGGTGTAGGGGCCTCTGGGGCCAACGTCCTGACTTTC. The chain is built from TRBV10-3 and TRBJ2-6; tentative D call: TRBD1 (5 bases). CDR3 length equals 15 residues. Per the germline V gene, CDR1 is ENHRY and CDR2 is SYGVKD. V was shortened by 8 bases and J by 0 bases, with 11 bases between the two germline ends.

In its sample, this clonotype was seen many times. V and J are TRBV7-3 and TRBJ2-1; D is ambiguous. Per germline, CDR1 SGHTA and CDR2 FQGTGA. CDR3 length: 13 amino acids. V was trimmed by 2 bases and J by 10 bases, leaving 12 bases between them. The CDR3 nucleotides are TGTGCCAGCAGCTTAGAAAGGCGAGAGGAGCAGTTCTTC. Protein product: CASSLERREEQFF. The full variable domain, in which reference TRBV7-3 and TRBJ2-1 provide the parts outside the CDR3, is GAGVSQTPSNKVTEKGKYVELRCDPISGHTALYWYRQSLGQGPEFLIYFQGTGAADDSGLPNDRFFAVRPEGSVSTLKIQRTERGDSAVYLCASSLERREEQFFGPGTRLTVL.

The chain employs TRBV4-3 and TRBJ2-7; 7 bases match TRBD2. Germline loops: CDR1 LGHNA, CDR2 YSLEER. J gave up 3 bases and V 0 bases, and 2 bases lay outside the gene matches. CDR3 length equals 14 residues. DNA for the CDR3: TGCGCCAGCAGCCAAGAGAGGGACTACTACGAGCAGTACTTC. Its translation is CASSQERDYYEQYF.

The rearrangement joins TRBV19 to TRBJ1-5; D not certain. Trimming shortened V by 4 bases and J by 9 bases, and 19 bases separated the two germline ends. The CDR3 totals 15 residues. Per germline, CDR1 LNHDA and CDR2 SQIVND (reference sequence). This CDR3 reads CASSSRQLRLGPQHF. The CDR3 nucleotides are TGTGCCAGTAGTAGTCGGCAGTTGCGCCTTGGGCCCCAGCATTTT.

The chain is built from TRBV13 and TRBJ2-3, with D possibly TRBD1 on 5 matching bases. In germline, CDR1 is PRHDT, CDR2 FYEKMQ (reference sequence). CDR3 size: 14 residues. The V end lost 3 bases, the J end lost 4 bases, and 11 bases lay between the germline ends. The CDR3 DNA is TGTGCCAGCAGCTTCTCCAGGGCACCAGATACGCAGTATTTT. As protein: CASSFSRAPDTQYF.

The J gene is TRBJ2-7, the V gene TRBV7-2; 9 positions agree with TRBD2. V was clipped by 8 bases and J by 2 bases; unmatched bases: 13. The CDR3 contains 16 residues. Germline CDR1 SGHTA, CDR2 FQGNSA. CDR3 in amino acids: CASSPVAGGLAYEQYF. In DNA form, the CDR3 reads TGTGCCAGCTCACCGGTTGCGGGGGGGCTTGCCTACGAGCAGTACTTC.

This clonotype was observed a handful of times. J is TRBJ2-1 and V is TRBV20-1; unclear D gene. Germline CDR1 and CDR2: DFQATT and SNEGSKA (reference sequence). V lost 2 bases to trimming and J lost 4 bases, with 9 bases between them. The CDR3 contains 13 residues. The CDR3 DNA sequence: TGCAGTGCTAGACTGACTCAGTACAATGAGCAGTTCTTC. This gives the protein CSARLTQYNEQFF.

There are a few counts of this clonotype. This chain links TRBV7-2 with TRBJ2-7, with D unclear. Looked up from germline, CDR1 is SGHTA and CDR2 is FQGNSA. The CDR3 spans 12 residues. V lost 1 base and J lost 5, with 6 bases in between. The chain's CDR3 is CASSLGFNEQYF. The CDR3 nucleotides are TGTGCCAGCAGCTTAGGTTTCAACGAGCAGTACTTC.

The table lists this clonotype with a few counts. The rearrangement joins TRBV3-1 to TRBJ2-1, with 8 bases matching TRBD2. This CDR3 has 15 residues. From germline, CDR1 is LGHDT and CDR2 YNNKEL (reference sequence). Unmatched junction bases numbered 9, after V lost 2 bases and J lost 9 bases. As DNA, the CDR3 is TGTGCCAGCAGCCAACCCGGGAGGGCCTATGGTGAGCAGTTCTTC. Translation: CASSQPGRAYGEQFF.

The chain joins TRBV7-9 to TRBJ1-2; D call uncertain. V lost 0 bases and J lost 6, with 11 bases in between. The CDR3 covers 14 residues. Germline CDR1 reads SEHNR; CDR2 reads FQNEAQ (reference sequence). The CDR3 loop is CASSLASFANGYTF. The CDR3, as DNA: TGTGCCAGCAGCTTAGCCTCATTTGCGAATGGCTACACCTTC.

The rearrangement links TRBV5-1 to TRBJ2-3, with TRBD2 matching 10 bases. The CDR3 has 15 amino acids. V was clipped by 3 bases and J by 1 base; unmatched bases: 2. Per germline, CDR1 SGHRS and CDR2 YFSETQ. CDR3 residues: CASSSSGSGTDTQYF. In DNA, the CDR3 is TGCGCCAGCAGCTCTAGCGGGAGTGGCACAGATACGCAGTATTTT.

The CDR3 DNA is TGTGCCAGCAGCCAAGAGGCAACAGGGGCCCTGAACACTGAAGCTTTCTTT. Translation: CASSQEATGALNTEAFF. The chain carries TRBV4-2 and TRBJ1-1; TRBD1 matches 7 bases. The CDR3 spans 17 residues. V gave up 0 bases and J gave up 0 bases; unmatched junction bases: 7. The germline V gene has CDR1 LGHNA and CDR2 YNFKEQ.

This chain links TRBV16 with TRBJ2-3; D not certain. Germline CDR1 and CDR2: KGHSY and FQNENV. V was cut by 1 base and J by 1 base, with 9 bases left in between. This CDR3 spans 15 amino acids. In DNA form, the CDR3 reads TGTGCCAGCAGCCAATACCGATCTGGCACAGATACGCAGTATTTT. It specifies CASSQYRSGTDTQYF.

The table lists this clonotype with a few counts. The rearrangement joins TRBV20-1 to TRBJ2-5; D gene ambiguous. Germline V gives CDR1 DFQATT, CDR2 SNEGSKA (reference sequence). This CDR3 is built from 15 residues. V was clipped by 0 bases and J by 3 bases, with 14 bases between them. Here the CDR3 reads CSARDSSQAKETQYF. CDR3 coding DNA: TGCAGTGCTAGAGATTCGAGCCAAGCAAAAGAGACCCAGTACTTC.